This T cell receptor (beta chain) came from a study of radiotherapy plus CTLA-4 blockade in lung cancer (dated by TCRdb to 2017 to 2018). Concerning the study at large: Among enrolled patients, about 19% had an objective response and 31% reached disease control.

As to this clone: Its specific antigen is unknown. One base away there is no much larger clone; base qualities are not given.

The study tested focal radiation therapy combined with CTLA-4 blockade (ipilimumab) in patients with chemo-refractory metastatic non-small-cell lung cancer. The method behind the library was the immunoSEQ multiplex PCR assay. Sourced from immuneACCESS, this table was stored by TCRdb with only in-frame sequences that have V and J called. A share of the clones is absent; for the studies checked, an unresolved V gene accounts for under half, and the remainder has no known explanation. The sample table records about 120,000 clones; around 90% of these occur just once. In total, the top ten clones hold 5.5% to 7% of the sample. The CDR3, cysteine through phenylalanine, is 12 amino acids long. The read is trimmed to its CDR3 DNA, 36 bases read in frame from base 1. As encoded in the germline V gene, CDR1 is SGHNT while CDR2 is YENEEA. Trimming takes 5 bases from V and 4 bases from J, and the germline ends sit 9 bases apart.

Study-wide findings and limitations: The strongest predictors of response, as reported, were early dynamic changes in blood T cell clones along with a rise in serum interferon-beta after radiation. After treatment with radiotherapy and ipilimumab, TCR clones that originated in tumors expanded in peripheral blood.

Sequenced here: peripheral blood, sampled from a patient treated with radiotherapy plus ipilimumab. The TCR originated in a human donor with non-small cell lung cancer that progressed on radiotherapy plus ipilimumab. The rearranged segments are TRBV11-3 and TRBJ2-7; a tentative D call is TRBD1 (5 bases match). The sequenced DNA is TGTGCCAGCAGCCCCAGACAGTACGAGCAGTACTTC. Its translation is CASSPRQYEQYF.